The rows below give T cell receptor beta chains drawn from one sample of a study of OX40 agonist ivuxolimab in advanced cancers. Repertoires were generated with immunoSEQ multiplex PCR, while TCRdb's copy carries only in-frame clones and drops some. The sample lists approximately 70,000 clones, just over 85% seen once, with approximately 3% in the top ten. The specimen comprised CD4+ or CD8+ T cells sorted from blood, sampled in a trial of the OX40 agonist ivuxolimab. All receptors derive from an adult with an advanced solid tumor such as melanoma, head and neck, liver or kidney cancer. The conserved cysteine and the conserved F or W are not part of the CDR3 here. Rows may omit the clone size; those that give it use once, few, many or a size class.

v_call clone_size cdr3_aa
TRBV7-6 once ASSFFAGERREQF
TRBV2 - ASRTIVSLETQY
TRBV5-4 - ASSLVQGQGGNYGYT
TRBV15 - ATSPTDNRISPLH
TRBV2 once ASSAELGVQETQY
TRBV28 - ASRLQGRTEAF
TRBV7-9 - ASGLAGPHEQY
TRBV7-7 - ASSSGGGRQETQY
TRBV7-3 - ASSLAVTGANVLT
TRBV9 few ASSVDREAEQF
TRBV28 once ASSLSGQGTGNEQF
TRBV28 once ASSLGTALKSYEQY
TRBV7-9 - ASSFLTSTGELF
TRBV4-1 - ASSRGQYSYEQY
TRBV19 - ASSDLDISAF
TRBV10-2 - ASRYNRDTEAF
TRBV18 - ASSPTGQYQETQY
TRBV4-2 - ASSQATGTVNNEQF
TRBV28 - ASSLPAGRHSGNTIY
TRBV12-5 - ASGLPLSSGNTIY
TRBV28 once ASRLEFRAF
TRBV5-5 few ASSLVGTDSGNTIY
TRBV7-6 - ASSLGRGAADTQY
TRBV5-1 once ASSVLSGGTNSEQF
TRBV6-6 - ASSYSGGRSYGYT
TRBV5-1 once ASSLEAGAAGNTIY
TRBV9 - ASSSMGGYNEQF
TRBV4-3 - ASSARDRGHNEQF
TRBV6-6 - ASTPYQGTGSPLH
TRBV14 - ASSHLQFNYGYT
TRBV5-4 few ASSSGGQGVGEAF
TRBV5-1 - ASSFGNSNQPQH
TRBV7-8 - ASSWGAGQITGELF
TRBV2 - ASSEALGGGYGYT
TRBV19 - ATEGEDSGNTIY
TRBV10-3 - AISASGGHQETQY
TRBV7-3 - ASSLSSTGTGELF
TRBV19 - ASNRGPLTDTQY
TRBV6-1 - AIEPVQGYYGELF
TRBV19 - ASSWEGTAKNIQY
TRBV18 - ASSPQATGIPSYEQY
TRBV18 - ASSPSDRGPYGYT
TRBV19 - ASSWTSELVDTQY
TRBV9 - ASSVEGTAQETQY
TRBV6-1 - ASSDRAKVSYEQY
TRBV5-1 few ASRLQGESYGYT
TRBV11-2 - ASSLVRGANVLT
TRBV29-1 - SATGGGETQY
TRBV21-1 - ASSSTYRVGYEQY
TRBV19 few ASRGGGMNSPLH
TRBV5-4 - ASSLDTSGDNEQF
TRBV4-2 - ASSQDPGGGSFTDTQY
TRBV7-2 - ASSPVLVGQPQH
TRBV10-1 - ASSDGQETQY